What follows are 7 T cell receptor beta chains derived from one specimen sequenced in a study of a mutant IDH1 vaccine in newly diagnosed glioma. The protocol was immunoSEQ multiplex PCR, while the TCRdb copy is restricted to in-frame clones and leaves out a portion. The data contain tens of thousands of clones, roughly nine tenths of them singletons. Sample time point: week 35, safety follow-up. Mutant IDH1 20-mer peptide, at 300 ug, made up each vaccine dose, with topical imiquimod. Which antigens these TCRs recognize remains unknown. The sequenced sample was PBMCs, obtained from a glioma patient whose treatment included an IDH1 peptide vaccine. These receptors all come from a man in his forties with glioma.

The chain has TRBV5-1 and TRBJ1-2; D perhaps matches TRBD1 (6 bases). The CDR3 is 14 amino acids. Looked up from germline, CDR1 is SGHRS and CDR2 is YFSETQ. V shed 4 bases and J shed 6 bases, with 16 bases lying between them. CDR3 DNA: TGCGCCAGCAGCCTAGCCGGGGGGGCCCATGGCTACACCTTC. Its translation is CASSLAGGAHGYTF.

J is TRBJ2-1 and V is TRBV6-1, with unresolved D. The CDR3 extends over 12 amino acids. From germline, CDR1 is MNHNS and CDR2 SASEGT. Trimming left V 6 bases short and J 5 bases short, with 8 bases between. CDR3 in DNA: TGTGCCAGCAGCCCCAGGAACAATGAGCAGTTCTTC. Translation gives CASSPRNNEQFF.

The rearrangement joins TRBV27 to TRBJ2-3, with 7 bases lining up with TRBD2. The germline gives CDR1 MNHEY, CDR2 SMNVEV (reference sequence). This CDR3 region has 14 residues. The J segment lost 1 base and the V segment lost 10 bases, leaving 8 bases of the junction unmatched. The CDR3: CATSGLMGTDTQYF. The CDR3 bases are TGTGCCACTAGCGGCTTAATGGGCACAGATACGCAGTATTTT.

The chain is built from TRBV6-5 and TRBJ2-7, with 13 nucleotides matching TRBD2. CDR3 length: 15 amino acids. With V trimmed by 6 bases and J by 1 base, 3 bases remained unmatched. Germline V gives CDR1 MNHEY, CDR2 SVGAGI. The CDR3 loop reads CASRGLAGRSYEQYF. The CDR3 DNA sequence: TGTGCCAGCAGGGGACTAGCGGGAAGATCCTACGAGCAGTACTTC.

This clone was detected a few times. The chain is built from TRBV7-7 and TRBJ2-5, with a weak D call TRBD1 (5 bases). CDR1 is SSHAT, CDR2 FNYEAQ, per germline (reference sequence). The length of the CDR3 is 16 residues. Trimming removed 1 base at V and 7 bases at J, with 19 bases between. DNA for the CDR3: TGTGCCAGCAGCTTAGAGGGGCGGCAGGCCTTCGGGACCCAGTACTTC. This translates into CASSLEGRQAFGTQYF.

V usage is TRBV5-1 and J usage is TRBJ2-2; 7 nucleotides agree with TRBD1. The CDR3 loop spans 16 amino acids. Losses at the gene ends were 3 bases for V and 3 bases for J; bases not matched to a gene: 8. The germline V gene encodes CDR1 SGHRS and CDR2 YFSETQ. This CDR3 reads CASSYLGGDYTGELFF. The DNA of the CDR3 is TGCGCCAGCAGCTACCTAGGGGGCGATTACACCGGGGAGCTGTTTTTT.

This clone is deemed medium-sized. The V and J genes are TRBV6-5 and TRBJ1-5; possible D gene TRBD1, 5 bases. With 7 bases removed from V and 3 bases from J, the gap between germline ends came to 10 bases. This CDR3 spans 13 amino acids. Germline values: CDR1 MNHEY, CDR2 SVGAGI. CDR3 protein: CASMGGYNQPQHF. The CDR3 nucleotides read TGTGCCAGCATGGGGGGTTACAATCAGCCCCAGCATTTT.